The clone carrying this T cell receptor (beta chain) occurred a few times. What it binds is not known. The data are from a study of cytomegalovirus exposure and HLA in healthy donors. The PCR ran on 60 Vbeta and 13 Jbeta primers. Sequencing was performed with immunoSEQ multiplex PCR; in TCRdb, only in-frame clones are kept and a portion is missing. The sample records around 210,000 clones, about 80% being singletons. Regarding the study as a whole: For most subjects, TCR beta sequences were reported to predict HLA-A and HLA-B alleles with accuracy.

Material for sequencing was PBMCs. The receptor's source is a woman aged 25 to 39 in good health and CMV-seronegative.

The CDR3 DNA is TGTGCCAGCAGTGAAAGCCCCCGACTAGCAACCAATGAGCAGTTCTTC. Residues: CASSESPRLATNEQFF. This rearrangement joins TRBV2 to TRBJ2-1; 7 bases are a match to TRBD2. Trimming removed 2 bases from V and 6 bases from J; junction bases left unmatched: 10. This CDR3 comprises 16 residues. Germline loops: CDR1 SNHLY, CDR2 FYNNEI.